The T cell receptor (beta chain) under discussion was sequenced for a study of post-analysis software for immune sequencing data. Study context: In terms of disease course, relapsing-remitting, secondary progressive and progressive-relapsing multiple sclerosis were included. Overall study results and limits: For normalized Chao1 diversity, multiple sclerosis patients scored significantly lower than controls did. F measure clustering grouped samples strongly by preparation batch. Relative to controls, patients had roughly five TRBV segments at higher frequency, with TRBV5-6, TRBV5-1 and TRBV20-1 among these.

Carried by the TCR beta cDNA libraries were unique molecular identifiers. T cells, roughly 1 to 10 million of them, yielded hundreds of thousands of cDNA molecules. TCRdb used MiXCR to reprocess the PCR reads, holding one entry per CDR3 protein. This sample has about 760,000 distinct CDR3 sequences, with roughly 29% found just once. Germline values: CDR1 SQVTM, CDR2 ANQGSEA. The CDR3 contains 15 residues. To note about this clonotype: The antigen is undetermined. An end of the junction differs from the germline gene, which may be a read error.

Material: blood. The source is a girl between 10 and 17 years old with multiple sclerosis. The chain combines TRBV29-1 with TRBJ1-2; 12 bases map to TRBD1. The CDR3 DNA follows: TGCGGCGTTCGAACCGGGACAGGGGGCGTCTATGGCTACACCTTC. Its translation is CGVRTGTGGVYGYTF.